This T cell receptor (beta chain) was observed in a study of shared clonotypes between healthy human individuals. Donation came from healthy HIV-negative adults that had no recent acute infections or vaccinations. General study points: Sequencing depth was a factor that was expected to affect clonotype sharing among donors.

Germline CDR1 and CDR2: SQVTM and ANQGSEA. Trimming removed 4 bases at V and 0 bases at J, with 16 bases between. The CDR3 length is 15 residues. Each replicate PCR on the sorted subsets used 200 to 250 ng DNA (around 30,000 T cell genomes). Sequencing was performed with immunoSEQ multiplex PCR; in TCRdb, only in-frame clones are kept and a portion is missing. The sample has 900,000 to 1,200,000 clones; 70% to 80% are singletons. A note on this clone: The antigen is unknown. A far larger clone is one base from this, pointing to a likely read error.

Input material: memory CD4+ T cells from PBMCs. Sample subset: CD45RA-negative fraction. The V gene is TRBV29-1, the J gene TRBJ2-7; a weak D match, TRBD1 (6 bases). The sequence was obtained from a man aged 18 to 35 in good health. Some clones in this sample may be carry-over from other donors' samples. CDR3 nucleotides: TGCAGCGTTGCACACAGGGTGATAAGCTCCTACGAGCAGTACTTC. It is translated as CSVAHRVISSYEQYF.